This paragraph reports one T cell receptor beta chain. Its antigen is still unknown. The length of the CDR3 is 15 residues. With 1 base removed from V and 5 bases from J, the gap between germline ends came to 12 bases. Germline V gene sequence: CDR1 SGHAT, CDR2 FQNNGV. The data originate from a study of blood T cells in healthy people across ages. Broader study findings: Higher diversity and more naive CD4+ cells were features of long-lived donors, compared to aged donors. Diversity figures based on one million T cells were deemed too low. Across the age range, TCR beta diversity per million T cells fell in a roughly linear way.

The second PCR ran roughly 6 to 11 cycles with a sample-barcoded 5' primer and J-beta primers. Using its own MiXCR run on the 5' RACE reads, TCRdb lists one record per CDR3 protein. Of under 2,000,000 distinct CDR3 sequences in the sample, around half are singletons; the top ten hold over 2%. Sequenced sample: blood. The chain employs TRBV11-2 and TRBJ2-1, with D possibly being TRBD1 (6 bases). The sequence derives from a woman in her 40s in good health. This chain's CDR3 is CASSLVRGPHNEQFF. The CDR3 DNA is TGTGCCAGCAGCTTAGTCAGGGGCCCGCACAATGAGCAGTTCTTC.